This TCR beta chain was observed in a study of T cells expressing NK-cell markers. General study findings and limits: Of the CD8+ T cells in six or seven donors, roughly 1.0-7.0% belonged to dominant NKG2C+ clonotypes.

As for this clonotype: Its antigen is still unknown.

Using the 5' RACE reads, TCRdb records one entry per CDR3 protein without DNA. Across about half a million distinct CDR3 sequences, the top ten clones capture under 1.5% of the sample. Specimen: blood T cells: a sorted CD56 or NKG2C T cell subset, CD4+ or CD8+ T cells, or bulk PBMC T cells (not recorded which). This receptor was taken from a woman aged 45-65 years in good health.

The CDR3 region is CASSLVISGGEYGYTF. The rearrangement joins TRBV5-1 to TRBJ1-2; TCRdb's assignment of TRBD1 cannot be checked, as there is no DNA. The CDR3 contains 16 residues. CDR1 is SGHRS and CDR2 is YFSETQ in the germline V gene.